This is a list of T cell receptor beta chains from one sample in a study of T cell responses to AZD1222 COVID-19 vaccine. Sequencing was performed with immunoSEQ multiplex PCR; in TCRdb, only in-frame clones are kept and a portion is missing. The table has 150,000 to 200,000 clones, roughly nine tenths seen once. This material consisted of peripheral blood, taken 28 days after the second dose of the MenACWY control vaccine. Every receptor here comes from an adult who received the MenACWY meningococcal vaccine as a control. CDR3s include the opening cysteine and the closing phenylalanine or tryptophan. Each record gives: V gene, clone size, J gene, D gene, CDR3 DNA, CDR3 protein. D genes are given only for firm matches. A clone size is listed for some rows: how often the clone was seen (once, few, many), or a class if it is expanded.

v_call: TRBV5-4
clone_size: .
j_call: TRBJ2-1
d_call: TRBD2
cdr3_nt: TGTGCCAGCAGCCCCGGGTTAGCGGGAGGGGGAAATGAGCAGTTCTTC
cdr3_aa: CASSPGLAGGGNEQFF

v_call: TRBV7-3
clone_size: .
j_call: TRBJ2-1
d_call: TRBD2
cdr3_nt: TGTGCCAGCAGCCCGAAGAGTGGGACTAGCGGGAGTAATGAGCAGTTCTTC
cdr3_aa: CASSPKSGTSGSNEQFF

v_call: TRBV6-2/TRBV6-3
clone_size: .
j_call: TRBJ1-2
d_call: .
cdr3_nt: TGTGCCAGCAGTTACTCGATGCTTCCAGGGAACTATGGCTACACCTTC
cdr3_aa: CASSYSMLPGNYGYTF

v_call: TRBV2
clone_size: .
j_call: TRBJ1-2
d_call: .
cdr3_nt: TGTGCCAGCAGTGAGTACGGGGATGGCTACACCTTC
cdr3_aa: CASSEYGDGYTF

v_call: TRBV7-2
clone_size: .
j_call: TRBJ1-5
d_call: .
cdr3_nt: TGTGCCAGCAGCCCCGACGGGCCGAATCAGCCCCAGCATTTT
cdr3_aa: CASSPDGPNQPQHF

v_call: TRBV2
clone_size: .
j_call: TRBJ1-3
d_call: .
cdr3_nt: TGTGCCAGCAGTCCTCGGACAGTCGCTCTAAGGAACACCATATATTTT
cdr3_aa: CASSPRTVALRNTIYF

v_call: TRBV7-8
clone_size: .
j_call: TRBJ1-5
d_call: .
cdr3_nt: TGTGCCAGCAGCTCGCAGGAGAGCAATCAGCCCCAGCATTTT
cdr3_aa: CASSSQESNQPQHF

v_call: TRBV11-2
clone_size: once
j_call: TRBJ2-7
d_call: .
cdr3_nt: TGTGCCAGCAGCTTAGGTCGCGGGCCCGCCTACGAGCAGTACTTC
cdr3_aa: CASSLGRGPAYEQYF

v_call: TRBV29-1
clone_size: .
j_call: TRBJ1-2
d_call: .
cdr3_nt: TGCAGCGTTGAAAGGGGGTTGGGCTATGGCTACACCTTC
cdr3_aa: CSVERGLGYGYTF

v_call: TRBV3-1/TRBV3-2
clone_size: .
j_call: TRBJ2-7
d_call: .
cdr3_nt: TGTGCCAGCAGCCCTCGACAGGGAGGGACTTTCAACGAGCAGTACTTC
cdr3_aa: CASSPRQGGTFNEQYF

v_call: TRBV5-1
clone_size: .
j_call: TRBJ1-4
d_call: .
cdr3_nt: TGCGCCAGCAGCTTGGACGGAACGGATGAAAAACTGTTTTTT
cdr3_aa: CASSLDGTDEKLFF

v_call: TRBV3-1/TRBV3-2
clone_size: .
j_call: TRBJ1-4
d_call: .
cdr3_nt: TGTGCCAGCAGCCAAGGTAGGACAGATGAAAAACTGTTTTTT
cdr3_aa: CASSQGRTDEKLFF

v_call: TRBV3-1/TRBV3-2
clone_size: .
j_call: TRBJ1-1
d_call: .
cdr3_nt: TGTGCCAGCGGGTTCACCTTGAACACTGAAGCTTTCTTT
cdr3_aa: CASGFTLNTEAFF

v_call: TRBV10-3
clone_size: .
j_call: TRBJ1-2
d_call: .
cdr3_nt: TGTGCCATCAGTGAGTCGGCTAACTATGGCTACACCTTC
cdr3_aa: CAISESANYGYTF

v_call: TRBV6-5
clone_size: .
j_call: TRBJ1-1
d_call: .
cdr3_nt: TGTGCCAGCAGCTACGCCAGGGACACTGAAGCTTTCTTT
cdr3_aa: CASSYARDTEAFF

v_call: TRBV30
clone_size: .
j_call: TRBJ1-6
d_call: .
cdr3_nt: TGTGCCTGGAGCTCAGGGCTGGGGAATTCACCCCTCCACTTT
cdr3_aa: CAWSSGLGNSPLHF

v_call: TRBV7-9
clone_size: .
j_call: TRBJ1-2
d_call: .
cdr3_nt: TGTGCCAGCAGCTTAGCGCGACCCTCCGGGGGCTACACCTTC
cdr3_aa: CASSLARPSGGYTF

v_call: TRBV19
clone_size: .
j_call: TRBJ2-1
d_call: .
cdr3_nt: TGTGCCACCAGAAAAGGAGCGGATCTTTACAATGAGCAGTTCTTC
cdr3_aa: CATRKGADLYNEQFF

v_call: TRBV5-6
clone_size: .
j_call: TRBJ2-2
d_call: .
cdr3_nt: TGTGCCAGCAGTCTATACACCGGGGAGCTGTTTTTT
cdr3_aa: CASSLYTGELFF

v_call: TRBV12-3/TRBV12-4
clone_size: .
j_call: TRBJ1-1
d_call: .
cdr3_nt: TGTGCCAGCAGTTTCGCAGGGAACACTGAAGCTTTCTTT
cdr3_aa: CASSFAGNTEAFF

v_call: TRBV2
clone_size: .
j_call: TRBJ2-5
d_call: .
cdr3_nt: TGTGCCAGCGAGAGGGAGACCCAGTACTTC
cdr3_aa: CASERETQYF

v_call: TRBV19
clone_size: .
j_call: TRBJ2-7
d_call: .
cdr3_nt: TGTGCCAGTAGTATCGGAAGTAGGGTCAACGAGCAGTACTTC
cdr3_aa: CASSIGSRVNEQYF

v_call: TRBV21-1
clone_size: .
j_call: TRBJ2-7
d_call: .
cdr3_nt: TGTGCCAGCAGCAAGGAACAGGCGACCCCCTCCTACGAGCAGTACTTC
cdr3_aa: CASSKEQATPSYEQYF

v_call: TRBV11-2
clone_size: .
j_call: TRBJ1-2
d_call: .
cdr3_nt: TGTGCCAGCAGCTTCAGGGGTGGCTACACCTTC
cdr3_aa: CASSFRGGYTF

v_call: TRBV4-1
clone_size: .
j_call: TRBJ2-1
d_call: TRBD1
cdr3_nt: TGCGCCAGCAGCCAAGACCTGAGGGGGCCAGGCAATGAGCAGTTCTTC
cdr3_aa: CASSQDLRGPGNEQFF

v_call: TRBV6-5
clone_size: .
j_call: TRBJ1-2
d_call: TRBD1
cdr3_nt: TGTGCCAGCAGGACCGGGACAGGGGTCACCTTC
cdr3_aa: CASRTGTGVTF

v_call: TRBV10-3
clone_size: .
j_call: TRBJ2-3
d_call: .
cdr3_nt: TGTGCCATCAGAGCAACTAGGGTCGAAGATACGCAGTATTTT
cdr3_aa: CAIRATRVEDTQYF

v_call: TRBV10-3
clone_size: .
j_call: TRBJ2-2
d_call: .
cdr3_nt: TGTGCCATCTCTACACTGGGATCCATCACCGGGGAGCTGTTTTTT
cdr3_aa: CAISTLGSITGELFF

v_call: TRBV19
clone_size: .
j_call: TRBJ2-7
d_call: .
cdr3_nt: TGTGCCAGTAGTACAGGACGGGGATCCTACGAGCAGTACTTC
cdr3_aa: CASSTGRGSYEQYF

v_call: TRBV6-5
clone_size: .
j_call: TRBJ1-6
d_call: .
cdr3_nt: TGTGCCAGCAGCGTTGGGACGGTAGATAATTCACCCCTCCACTTT
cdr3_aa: CASSVGTVDNSPLHF

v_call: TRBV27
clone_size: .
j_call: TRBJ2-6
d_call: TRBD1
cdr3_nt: TGTGCCAGCAGTTGGGACAGGGGATTACGGGGGGCCAACGTCCTGACTTTC
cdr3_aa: CASSWDRGLRGANVLTF

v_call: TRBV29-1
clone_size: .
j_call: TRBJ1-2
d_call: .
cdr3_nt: TGCAGCGTTCAAAGAACAGGGAATGATGGCTACACCTTC
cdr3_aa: CSVQRTGNDGYTF

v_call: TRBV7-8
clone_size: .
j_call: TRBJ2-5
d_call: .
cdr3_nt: TGTGCCAGCAGCTTCCTACAGGCGCGGCAAGAGACCCAGTACTTC
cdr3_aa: CASSFLQARQETQYF

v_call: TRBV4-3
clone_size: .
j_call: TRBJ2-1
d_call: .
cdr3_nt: TGCGCCAGCAGCCACCAAGGCGGGACAGTTTACAATGAGCAGTTCTTC
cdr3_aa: CASSHQGGTVYNEQFF

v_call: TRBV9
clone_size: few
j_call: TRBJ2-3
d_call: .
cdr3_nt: TGTGCCAGCAGCGTCCCGACGGACAGCACAGATACGCAGTATTTT
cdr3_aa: CASSVPTDSTDTQYF

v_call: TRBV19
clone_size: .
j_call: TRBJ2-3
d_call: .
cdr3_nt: TGTGCCAGTAGTATTTTATCGGTGCTCAGCACAGATACGCAGTATTTT
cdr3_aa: CASSILSVLSTDTQYF

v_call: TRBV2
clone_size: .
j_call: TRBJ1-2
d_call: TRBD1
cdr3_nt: TGTGCCAGCAGTGAACAGGGGACAGATGGTGGCTACACCTTC
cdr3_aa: CASSEQGTDGGYTF

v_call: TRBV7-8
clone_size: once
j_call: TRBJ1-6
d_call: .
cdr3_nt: TGTGCCAGCAGCTGGGACCCGGGGGCTAATTCACCCCTCCACTTT
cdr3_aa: CASSWDPGANSPLHF

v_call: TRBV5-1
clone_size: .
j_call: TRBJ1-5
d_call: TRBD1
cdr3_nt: TGCGCCAGCAGCGCTACCGACAGGGGGGTCAACCAGCCCCAGCATTTT
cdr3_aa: CASSATDRGVNQPQHF

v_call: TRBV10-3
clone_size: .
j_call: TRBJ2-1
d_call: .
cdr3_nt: TGTGCCATCAGTGGGCAAAACAATGAGCAGTTCTTC
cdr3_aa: CAISGQNNEQFF

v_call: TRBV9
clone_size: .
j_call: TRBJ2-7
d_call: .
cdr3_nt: TGTGCCAGCAGCGTAAGGGGGGGCGCTCTTCAATACGAGCAGTACTTC
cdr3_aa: CASSVRGGALQYEQYF

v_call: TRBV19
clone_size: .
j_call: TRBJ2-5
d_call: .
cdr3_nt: TGTGCCAGTCAAAGGGTTTCGGGCGCCCAAGAGACCCAGTACTTC
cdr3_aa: CASQRVSGAQETQYF

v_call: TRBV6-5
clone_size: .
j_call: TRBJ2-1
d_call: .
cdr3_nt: TGTGCCAGCAGTCCAACAGGCCTCTCCTACAATGAGCAGTTCTTC
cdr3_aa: CASSPTGLSYNEQFF

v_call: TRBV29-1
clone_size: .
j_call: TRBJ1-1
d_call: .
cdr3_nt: TGCAGCGTTGAGCACAGTCGCCCCACTGAAGCTTTCTTT
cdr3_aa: CSVEHSRPTEAFF

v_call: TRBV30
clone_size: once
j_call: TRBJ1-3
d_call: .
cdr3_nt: TGTGCCTGGATCTCTGGAAACACCATATATTTT
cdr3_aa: CAWISGNTIYF

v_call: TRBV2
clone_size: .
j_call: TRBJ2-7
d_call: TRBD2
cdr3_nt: TGTGCCAGCAGTGAATATAGCGGGCCCTACGAGCAGTACTTC
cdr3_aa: CASSEYSGPYEQYF

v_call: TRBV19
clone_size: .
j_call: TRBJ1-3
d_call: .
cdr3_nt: TGTGCCAGTAGTTCTACAGACTCTGGAAACACCATATATTTT
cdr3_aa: CASSSTDSGNTIYF

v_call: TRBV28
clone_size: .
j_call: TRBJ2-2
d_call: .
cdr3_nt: TGTGCCAGCAGTCCCACAGGGACCGGGGAGCTGTTTTTT
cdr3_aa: CASSPTGTGELFF

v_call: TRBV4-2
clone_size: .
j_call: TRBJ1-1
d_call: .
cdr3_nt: TGTGCCAGCAGCCAAGTGGGTGGAGGTGTGGGTGAAGCTTTCTTT
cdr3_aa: CASSQVGGGVGEAFF

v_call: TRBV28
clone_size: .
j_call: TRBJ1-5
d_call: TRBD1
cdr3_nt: TGTGCCAGCAGGGGGACAGGGCGGAATCAGCCCCAGCATTTT
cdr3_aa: CASRGTGRNQPQHF

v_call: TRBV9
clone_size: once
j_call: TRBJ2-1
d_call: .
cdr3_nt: TGTGCCAGCAGCGTTGGGGAGTCGGACAATGAGCAGTTCTTC
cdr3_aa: CASSVGESDNEQFF

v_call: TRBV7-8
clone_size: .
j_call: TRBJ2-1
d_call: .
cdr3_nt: TGTGCCAGCAGCTTAGTGGGACTTGCGGCGGATGAGCAGTTCTTC
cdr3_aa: CASSLVGLAADEQFF

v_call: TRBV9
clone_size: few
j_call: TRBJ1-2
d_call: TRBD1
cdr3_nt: TGTGCCAGCAGCGTATGGGGACAGGGTAGCGGTGGCTACACCTTC
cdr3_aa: CASSVWGQGSGGYTF

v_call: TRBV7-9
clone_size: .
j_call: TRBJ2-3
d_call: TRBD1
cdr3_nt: TGTGCCAGCAGCTTAGTTCAGGGGGCGGTCACAGATACGCAGTATTTT
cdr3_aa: CASSLVQGAVTDTQYF

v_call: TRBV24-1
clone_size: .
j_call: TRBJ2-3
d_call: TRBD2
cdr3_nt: TGTGCCACCAGTGATTTGGCGGGAGATCGGACAGATACGCAGTATTTT
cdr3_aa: CATSDLAGDRTDTQYF